Below, 26 T cell receptor beta chains from the same sample are listed, as sequenced in a study of blood T cell repertoires in COVID-19. Data came from immunoSEQ multiplex PCR; TCRdb stores just in-frame clones and leaves some out. The data contain around 70,000 clones, around 80% of them seen just once; the ten biggest clones take up approximately 23%. The sample comprised peripheral blood. All receptors come from a human donor in a cohort sampled during active COVID-19.

The chain uses TRBV28 and TRBJ2-1; TRBD2 aligns across 8 bases. V shed 5 bases, J shed 9 bases, and the junction held 9 bases outside the gene matches. Germline-derived CDR1 and CDR2 are MDHEN and SYDVKM. The CDR3 consists of 14 residues. The CDR3 spells CASSLGLAVGEQFF. The CDR3 DNA reads TGTGCCAGCAGTCTAGGACTAGCTGTCGGTGAGCAGTTCTTC.

The rearrangement uses TRBV20-1 and TRBJ2-3; 9 positions match TRBD2. This CDR3 contains 13 residues. Germline CDR1 is DFQATT and CDR2 is SNEGSKA (reference sequence). Unmatched junction bases numbered 4, after V lost 3 bases and J lost 6 bases. The CDR3 is CSASGTSMDTQYF. The CDR3 DNA follows: TGCAGTGCTAGTGGGACTAGCATGGATACGCAGTATTTT.

This clone showed up just once. V usage is TRBV7-2 and J usage is TRBJ2-5; tentative D call: TRBD2 (6 bases). The CDR3 is made up of 15 amino acids. Trimming shortened V by 4 bases and J by 2 bases, and 14 bases separated the two germline ends. Germline loops: CDR1 SGHTA, CDR2 FQGNSA. CDR3 protein: CASSSAPRGQETQYF. As DNA, the CDR3 is TGTGCCAGCAGCTCCGCTCCCCGGGGGCAAGAGACCCAGTACTTC.

The rearrangement joins TRBV2 to TRBJ2-3, with 15 positions matching TRBD2. Germline loops: CDR1 SNHLY, CDR2 FYNNEI. This CDR3 has 16 amino acids. V lost 5 bases, J lost 2 bases, and 2 bases stayed unmatched. CDR3 loop: CASSWTSGGATDTQYF. The CDR3 bases are TGTGCCAGCAGTTGGACTAGCGGGGGGGCCACAGATACGCAGTATTTT.

Concerning this clone itself: The sample contains more than one DNA sequence encoding this CDR3. The J gene is TRBJ1-3, the V gene TRBV9; D ambiguous. Trimming took 3 bases from V and 0 from J, leaving 10 bases between them. Germline V gene lookup returns CDR1 SGDLS and CDR2 YYNGEE. This CDR3 contains 15 residues. CDR3 residues: CASSGGAPSGNTIYF. In DNA form, the CDR3 reads TGTGCCAGCAGCGGTGGAGCTCCCTCTGGAAACACCATATATTTT.

The chain couples TRBV5-1 to TRBJ1-1; no clear D. CDR3 length: 15 amino acids. With 1 base removed from V and 0 bases from J, the gap between germline ends came to 10 bases. Germline CDR1 and CDR2: SGHRS and YFSETQ. The CDR3 bases are TGCGCCAGCAGCTTGCTATGGGGAGTGAACACTGAAGCTTTCTTT. It is translated as CASSLLWGVNTEAFF.

The CDR3, as DNA: TGTGCCAGCAGCTTGGGCGGGACAGGGACAACCGGGGAGCTGTTTTTT. Protein: CASSLGGTGTTGELFF. J is TRBJ2-2 and V is TRBV5-4, with 9 nucleotides matching TRBD1. CDR1 and CDR2 from the germline V gene are SGHNT and YYREEE (reference sequence). This CDR3 is 16 amino acids long. V trimming: 0 bases; J trimming: 5 bases; junction bases outside the gene matches: 5.

The V and J genes are TRBV5-4 and TRBJ1-1, with 8 bases matching TRBD1. Germline CDR1 is SGHNT and CDR2 is YYREEE (reference sequence). The trim removed 6 bases at V and 7 bases at J, leaving 11 bases unmatched. The CDR3 contains 14 residues. The CDR3 DNA is TGTGCCAGCATCAGGGGGCCAGGGGGCGGTGAAGCTTTCTTT. Amino acid sequence: CASIRGPGGGEAFF.

This CDR3 is CAISDGWGVYNEQFF. CDR3 DNA sequence: TGTGCCATCAGTGACGGGTGGGGGGTCTACAATGAGCAGTTCTTC. This chain joins TRBV10-3 and TRBJ2-1; maybe TRBD2 (6 bases). This CDR3 has 15 residues. Germline loops: CDR1 ENHRY, CDR2 SYGVKD. Trimming shortened V by 3 bases and J by 3 bases, and 12 bases separated the two germline ends.

CDR3: CASSASSGRYQETQYF. DNA for the CDR3: TGTGCCAGCAGCGCCTCTAGCGGGCGGTATCAAGAGACCCAGTACTTC. The chain joins TRBV9 to TRBJ2-5; TRBD2 matches at 8 bases. With V trimmed by 3 bases and J by 2 bases, 9 bases remained unmatched. The CDR3 totals 16 residues. Germline V lookup: CDR1 SGDLS, CDR2 YYNGEE.

V usage is TRBV4-3 and J usage is TRBJ2-6; 7 bases fit TRBD2. The CDR3 is made up of 20 amino acids. With 2 bases clipped from V and 2 bases from J, the junction kept 15 bases outside the gene matches. Germline CDR1 is LGHNA and CDR2 is YSLEER. The CDR3 DNA is TGCGCCAGCAGCCAACGGGGAGCGGGAATCCAGGTGGCTGGGGCCAACGTCCTGACTTTC. Its protein is CASSQRGAGIQVAGANVLTF.

The gene calls are TRBV28 and TRBJ1-5; 7 bases fit TRBD1. Germline V gene data show CDR1 as MDHEN and CDR2 as SYDVKM. Trimming cost V 3 bases and J 0 bases; bases outside gene matches: 14. This CDR3 is 19 amino acids long. The CDR3 DNA is TGTGCCAGCAGTTTCCGGCAGGGGGTTAAAGGGTCTAGCAATCAGCCCCAGCATTTT. Translated, it gives CASSFRQGVKGSSNQPQHF.

This chain links TRBV3-1 (or the pseudogene TRBV3-2) with TRBJ2-7, with D maybe TRBD2 (5 bases). Germline-derived CDR1 and CDR2 are LGHDT and YNNKEL (reference sequence). V gave up 4 bases and J gave up 3 bases, with 13 bases separating them. CDR3 length: 14 residues. The CDR3 is CASSPVLEFYEQYF. Here the CDR3 DNA reads TGTGCCAGCAGCCCAGTACTAGAATTCTACGAGCAGTACTTC.

The rearrangement joins TRBV7-9 to TRBJ1-2; 8 bases fit TRBD1. The CDR3 runs to 13 residues. V trimming: 7 bases; J trimming: 7 bases; junction bases outside the gene matches: 8. The germline gives CDR1 SEHNR, CDR2 FQNEAQ (reference sequence). The CDR3 loop reads CASTMGQETGYTF. The CDR3 DNA reads TGTGCCAGCACCATGGGACAGGAGACTGGCTACACCTTC.

This clone was found a few times. V and J are TRBV4-1 and TRBJ2-1, with 7 bases matching TRBD1. Trimming at V came to 1 base and at J to 4 bases, leaving 4 bases not matched to a gene. From germline, CDR1 is MGHRA and CDR2 YSYEKL. CDR3 length: 15 residues. In DNA, the CDR3 is TGCGCCAGCAGCCAAGCGCCGACAGGGTACAATGAGCAGTTCTTC. Its protein product is CASSQAPTGYNEQFF.

This chain connects TRBV4-3 to TRBJ2-3, with 9 bases lining up with TRBD2. The CDR3 covers 18 residues. Germline assignment: CDR1 LGHNA and CDR2 YSLEER. Trimming cost V 0 bases and J 4 bases; bases outside gene matches: 11. CDR3 bases: TGCGCCAGCAGCCAAGATCGGGTCCCAGCGGGGGGTCCAGATACGCAGTATTTT. Protein: CASSQDRVPAGGPDTQYF.

The chain combines TRBV5-8 with TRBJ1-5, with 9 bases identical to TRBD1. Germline V gene sequence: CDR1 SGHTS, CDR2 YDEGEE. Germline trimming cut 3 bases from V and 3 bases from J; bases unmatched to any gene: 4. The CDR3 spans 15 residues. The CDR3 bases are TGTGCCAGCAGCTCGGGGACAGGGTCCAATCAGCCCCAGCATTTT. As protein: CASSSGTGSNQPQHF.

This clone has a handful of counts. The chain couples TRBV20-1 to TRBJ1-4; D remains unclear. Between the trimmed V and J ends, which lost 5 bases and 6 bases, there was a span of 7 bases. Germline lookup yields CDR1 DFQATT and CDR2 SNEGSKA (reference sequence). This CDR3 contains 11 residues. The CDR3, as DNA: TGCAGTGCTGACTACGATGAAAAACTGTTTTTT. Translating it yields CSADYDEKLFF.

V is TRBV10-1 and J is TRBJ2-3; 8 bases are a match to TRBD2. Germline V gene sequence: CDR1 WNHNN, CDR2 SYGVQD (reference sequence). This CDR3 contains 15 residues. J gave up 4 bases and V 0 bases, and 3 bases lay outside the gene matches. Here the CDR3 DNA reads TGCGCCAGCAGTGAGTCGAGTAGCGGGGCAGATACGCAGTATTTT. Translating gives CASSESSSGADTQYF.

The table lists this clone with a count of one. The rearrangement uses TRBV10-1 and TRBJ2-7; TRBD2 aligns across 9 bases. The CDR3 spans 14 residues. Germline lookup yields CDR1 WNHNN and CDR2 SYGVQD (reference sequence). The junction had 6 bases not matched to a gene; V was cut back by 3 bases and J by 6 bases. The CDR3 nucleotides read TGCGCCAGCAGTGATAGCGGGGGTCTCGGCGAGCAGTACTTC. Translated, it gives CASSDSGGLGEQYF.

This clone occurred many times. CDR3 nucleotides: TGTGCCAGCAGCGACAGGGCAGAATACTACGAGCAGTACTTC. Its translation: CASSDRAEYYEQYF. The genes are TRBV19 and TRBJ2-7, with TRBD1 matching 7 bases. Per the germline V gene, CDR1 is LNHDA and CDR2 is SQIVND (reference sequence). J was trimmed by 3 bases and V by 9 bases; bases with no gene match: 11. The CDR3 is made up of 14 amino acids. Using reference TRBV19 and TRBJ2-7 for the parts outside the CDR3, the full variable domain is DGGITQSPKYLFRKEGQNVTLSCEQNLNHDAMYWYRQDPGQGLRLIYYSQIVNDFQKGDIAEGYSVSREKKESFPLTVTSAQKNPTAFYLCASSDRAEYYEQYFGPGTRLTVT.

This CDR3 reads CSGQWLYEQYF. The CDR3 region has the DNA TGCAGCGGCCAATGGCTCTACGAGCAGTACTTC. V is TRBV29-1 and J is TRBJ2-7; D call uncertain. V was clipped by 7 bases and J by 3 bases, with 10 bases between them. CDR1 is SQVTM, CDR2 ANQGSEA, per germline. The CDR3 spans 11 residues.

The chain couples TRBV7-2 to TRBJ2-5, with 12 nucleotides matching TRBD2. V dropped 5 bases and J dropped 3; count of bases not matched to a gene: 4. Looked up from germline, CDR1 is SGHTA and CDR2 is FQGNSA. The CDR3 length is 15 residues. The CDR3 protein is CASSQTSGSEETQYF. The CDR3 nucleotides read TGTGCCAGCAGCCAGACTAGCGGGAGTGAAGAGACCCAGTACTTC.

J is TRBJ2-7 and V is TRBV19; 7 bases agree with TRBD1. The CDR3 has 14 amino acids. Trimming took 7 bases from V and 0 from J; bases not matched to a gene: 6. Germline V CDR1 and CDR2: LNHDA, SQIVND (reference sequence). The CDR3 bases are TGTGCCAGTAATGAGGGGACAGCCTCCTACGAGCAGTACTTC. This sequence encodes CASNEGTASYEQYF.

The rearrangement links TRBV5-6 to TRBJ1-6, with D maybe TRBD1 (6 bases). Germline CDR1 and CDR2: SGHDT and YYEEEE. V lost 4 bases and J 9 bases, leaving 14 bases between the germline ends. This CDR3 comprises 14 residues. The CDR3 DNA follows: TGTGCCAGCAGCCCACGGGAGGGGGTTTCACCCCTCCACTTT. Translation: CASSPREGVSPLHF.

The chain recombines TRBV7-2 with TRBJ2-3; the match to TRBD2 covers 9 bases. CDR1 is SGHTA and CDR2 is FQGNSA in the germline V gene. V dropped 8 bases and J dropped 4; count of bases not matched to a gene: 10. The CDR3 extends over 15 amino acids. The CDR3 here is CASATRGGLPDTQYF. For the CDR3, the DNA is TGTGCCAGCGCCACGCGGGGGGGCCTCCCAGATACGCAGTATTTT.